These 3 T cell receptor beta chains came from one sample sequenced in a study of metastatic and nonmetastatic thyroid tumors. TCRdb reanalyzed the PCR reads via MiXCR. This sample has 40,000 or so clones; more than 45% occur once, and the top ten carry roughly a quarter. Every patient was untreated before thyroid surgery. The specimen sequenced was tumor tissue. The receptors shown here come from a male donor with papillary thyroid cancer or a benign thyroid nodule (not recorded which). Some clones in this sample may be carry-over from other donors' samples.

The chain carries TRBV11-2 and TRBJ1-2, with 9 bases matching TRBD1. Per the germline V gene, CDR1 is SGHAT and CDR2 is FQNNGV. V lost 4 bases, J lost 4 bases, and 4 bases stayed unmatched. The CDR3 runs to 14 residues. The CDR3 region is CASSSTTGGYGYTF. In nucleotides, the CDR3 is TGTGCCAGCAGCTCAACGACAGGGGGCTATGGCTACACCTTC. Full variable domain (outside the CDR3, taken from reference TRBV11-2 and TRBJ1-2): EAGVAQSPRYKIIEKRQSVAFWCNPISGHATLYWYQQILGQGPKLLIQFQNNGVVDDSQLPKDRFSAERLKGVDSTLKIQPAKLEDSAVYLCASSSTTGGYGYTFGSGTRLTVV.

The CDR3 sequence is CSARGDGEQFF. The CDR3 DNA reads as TGCAGTGCTAGAGGGGACGGAGAGCAGTTCTTC. The chain joins TRBV20-1 to TRBJ2-1; D is tentatively TRBD1 or TRBD2 (5 bases each). This CDR3 spans 11 amino acids. The ends were cut back, 1 base at V and 10 bases at J, with 8 bases in the middle. Germline values: CDR1 DFQATT, CDR2 SNEGSKA (reference sequence).

The rearrangement links TRBV20-1 to TRBJ2-7; D perhaps matches TRBD1 (5 bases). This CDR3 spans 16 amino acids. Trimming left V 0 bases short and J 3 bases short, with 18 bases between. From germline, CDR1 is DFQATT and CDR2 SNEGSKA (reference sequence). The CDR3 coding sequence is TGCAGTGCTAGAGATAGGGGCAGGCCCCGCGACTACGAGCAGTACTTC. Encoded protein: CSARDRGRPRDYEQYF.